The 21 T cell receptor beta chains reported below all come from one sample, sequenced in a study of a mutant IDH1 vaccine in newly diagnosed glioma (dated by TCRdb to the early 2020s). Taken with the paper, the label for time point translates to: week 23, last vaccination. Each vaccine dose, consisting of 300 ug of a 20-mer mutant IDH1 peptide in Montanide, was administered subcutaneously with topical imiquimod. The method behind the library was the immunoSEQ multiplex PCR assay. Sourced from immuneACCESS, this table was stored by TCRdb with only in-frame sequences that have V and J called. A share of the clones is absent; for the studies checked, an unresolved V gene accounts for under half, and the remainder has no known explanation. This sample lists 50,000 to 60,000 clones; 75% to 90% were detected once. In total, the top ten clones hold 5% to 7.5% of the sample. These receptors have no identified antigens.

The sequencing used PBMCs, collected from a glioma patient whose treatment included an IDH1 peptide vaccine. Source of these receptors: a man aged 40-55 years with glioma.

The rearrangement uses TRBV5-5 and TRBJ1-1; no reliable D call. The germline gives CDR1 SGHKS, CDR2 YYEKEE (reference sequence). V lost 0 bases to trimming and J lost 6 bases, with 6 bases between them. The CDR3 spans 12 residues. The CDR3 here is CASSLVVAEAFF. CDR3 coding DNA: TGTGCCAGCAGCTTGGTTGTCGCTGAAGCTTTCTTT.

In this sample, this clone turned up a few times. This chain links TRBV5-1 with TRBJ2-1, with TRBD2 matching over 10 bases. Germline V CDR1 and CDR2: SGHRS, YFSETQ. V dropped 4 bases and J dropped 9; count of bases not matched to a gene: 16. The CDR3 consists of 17 residues. The CDR3 bases are TGCGCCAGCAGCACAAGCCTAGCGGGGGTTTCTCGGGGTGAGCAGTTCTTC. Its translation: CASSTSLAGVSRGEQFF.

The chain recombines TRBV10-1 with TRBJ1-5; 8 bases match TRBD1. Trimming took 8 bases from V and 5 from J; bases not matched to a gene: 8. This CDR3 spans 14 amino acids. Germline V lookup: CDR1 WNHNN, CDR2 SYGVQD (reference sequence). The CDR3 coding sequence is TGCGCCAGCCCTCGACAGGGGTCTTATCAGCCCCAGCATTTT. Its translation is CASPRQGSYQPQHF.

The chain uses TRBV5-1 and TRBJ2-7, with 7 nucleotides matching TRBD2. V shed 0 bases, J shed 0 bases, and the junction held 3 bases outside the gene matches. This CDR3 is 15 amino acids long. Germline V gene sequence: CDR1 SGHRS, CDR2 YFSETQ. The CDR3 region has the DNA TGCGCCAGCAGCTTGGGGGGACTAAGCTCCTACGAGCAGTACTTC. Protein sequence: CASSLGGLSSYEQYF.

This chain links TRBV19 with TRBJ1-5; tentative D call: TRBD1 (6 bases). This CDR3 has 15 residues. Germline V gene sequence: CDR1 LNHDA, CDR2 SQIVND (reference sequence). V was clipped by 5 bases and J by 2 bases, with 13 bases between them. CDR3 region: CASSFRDMGNQPQHF. The CDR3 bases are TGTGCCAGTAGTTTCCGGGACATGGGCAATCAGCCCCAGCATTTT.

The gene calls are TRBV5-6 and TRBJ2-7; 9 nucleotides agree with TRBD1. The CDR3 length is 14 residues. Trimming removed 3 bases from V and 5 bases from J; junction bases left unmatched: 6. Germline CDR1 is SGHDT and CDR2 is YYEEEE. The CDR3 reads CASSYDRGNDEQYF. The CDR3, as DNA: TGTGCCAGCAGCTACGACAGGGGGAACGACGAGCAGTACTTC.

The V gene is TRBV11-3, the J gene TRBJ2-1, with D possibly being TRBD1 (7 bases). Trimming left V 5 bases short and J 8 bases short, with 16 bases between. The CDR3 is made up of 14 amino acids. CDR1 SGHNT and CDR2 YENEEA come from the germline V gene. CDR3 region: CASSTEGARDEQFF. In DNA, the CDR3 is TGTGCCAGCAGCACGGAGGGGGCCAGGGATGAGCAGTTCTTC.

This clone was observed a handful of times. This rearrangement joins TRBV2 to TRBJ1-6; D remains unclear. Per germline, CDR1 SNHLY and CDR2 FYNNEI. Trimming pared 6 bases from V and 7 bases from J, leaving 13 bases between. The CDR3 consists of 14 residues. CDR3 DNA: TGTGCCAGCAGCTCGGGCCAGACCAATTCACCCCTCCACTTT. Its protein product is CASSSGQTNSPLHF.

Only a few counts were recorded for this clone. The V call is TRBV29-1, the J call TRBJ2-3; the match to TRBD2 covers 11 bases. V was clipped by 1 base and J by 8 bases; unmatched bases: 8. Germline V CDR1 and CDR2: SQVTM, ANQGSEA. CDR3 length equals 15 residues. CDR3 DNA: TGCAGCGTTGAAGGAAATAGCGGGGGGGCCGCTACGCAGTATTTT. This sequence encodes CSVEGNSGGAATQYF.

The gene calls are TRBV5-6 and TRBJ1-1; D is ambiguous. This CDR3 spans 14 amino acids. V lost 1 base and J lost 5, with 12 bases in between. Per the germline V gene, CDR1 is SGHDT and CDR2 is YYEEEE. The CDR3 is CASSLSFGWTEAFF. The CDR3 DNA reads TGTGCCAGCAGCTTGAGTTTTGGGTGGACTGAAGCTTTCTTT.

V gene TRBV5-4 combines with J gene TRBJ2-1; 9 bases fit TRBD1. Germline lookup yields CDR1 SGHNT and CDR2 YYREEE (reference sequence). Unmatched junction bases numbered 5, after V lost 4 bases and J lost 3 bases. The CDR3 runs to 15 residues. The DNA of the CDR3 is TGTGCCAGCAGCGGGGACAGGGCGGGCTACAATGAGCAGTTCTTC. Its protein is CASSGDRAGYNEQFF.

The chain employs TRBV7-9 and TRBJ2-5, with D tentatively TRBD2 (6 bases). The CDR3 length is 15 residues. The germline V and J ends were trimmed by 8 bases and 0 bases, with 16 bases remaining between them. Germline V gene sequence: CDR1 SEHNR, CDR2 FQNEAQ (reference sequence). CDR3: CASGGVGGNQETQYF. DNA for the CDR3: TGTGCCAGCGGCGGTGTCGGGGGAAACCAAGAGACCCAGTACTTC.

The genes are TRBV4-1 and TRBJ1-1; D is unresolved. Trimming removed 2 bases at V and 1 base at J, with 11 bases between. The CDR3 totals 15 residues. Germline assignment: CDR1 MGHRA and CDR2 YSYEKL. The CDR3 DNA follows: TGCGCCAGCAGCCAAAACCCGACCGGGAACACTGAAGCTTTCTTT. It specifies CASSQNPTGNTEAFF.

This clone occurred a few times. The chain has TRBV5-6 and TRBJ2-4; 9 nucleotides align to TRBD1. After removal of 9 bases from V and 7 bases from J, the junction contained 8 bases not matched to a gene. Germline V gene lookup returns CDR1 SGHDT and CDR2 YYEEEE. There are 13 residues in the CDR3. CDR3 sequence (DNA): TGTGCCACCGGGACAGGGATGGGGAACATTCAGTACTTC. It encodes CATGTGMGNIQYF.

This clone occurred a few times. The rearrangement links TRBV29-1 to TRBJ1-5; D unresolved. CDR1 is SQVTM and CDR2 is ANQGSEA in the germline V gene. This CDR3 region has 10 residues. Trimming removed 6 bases from V and 6 bases from J, with 6 bases in between. The CDR3 nucleotides are TGCAGCGTAGGGAGTCAGCCCCAGCATTTT. Its protein is CSVGSQPQHF.

V and J are TRBV11-3 and TRBJ1-6; D perhaps matches TRBD1 (6 bases). Deletions cut 6 bases from V and 8 bases from J, with 8 bases between. CDR1 and CDR2 from the germline V gene are SGHNT and YENEEA. This CDR3 spans 12 amino acids. The CDR3 DNA reads TGTGCCAGCAGTGCAGGGGATTCACCCCTCCACTTT. Translated, it gives CASSAGDSPLHF.

This clone was observed a few times. The V gene is TRBV30, the J gene TRBJ2-1, with unresolved D. The ends were cut back, 3 bases at V and 8 bases at J, with 8 bases in the middle. The length of the CDR3 is 11 residues. Per the germline V gene, CDR1 is GTSNPN and CDR2 is SVGIG (reference sequence). CDR3 DNA: TGTGCCTGGAGAACGAGCGATGAGCAGTTCTTC. It specifies CAWRTSDEQFF.

The chain uses TRBV9 and TRBJ2-5, with D maybe TRBD2 (6 bases). The V gene's germline CDR1 is SGDLS and CDR2 YYNGEE. The CDR3 is 15 amino acids. Trimming left V 0 bases short and J 5 bases short, with 14 bases between. This CDR3 is CASSVGSGRGETQYF. The CDR3 nucleotides read TGTGCCAGCAGCGTAGGGTCAGGCCGGGGGGAGACCCAGTACTTC.

This clone is a singleton in its sample. The V gene is TRBV7-2, the J gene TRBJ2-1; 9 positions agree with TRBD1. In germline, CDR1 is SGHTA, CDR2 FQGNSA. The CDR3 contains 15 residues. The trim removed 5 bases at V and 3 bases at J, leaving 5 bases unmatched. Here the CDR3 reads CASSPQTGGYNEQFF. For the CDR3, the DNA is TGTGCCAGCAGCCCCCAGACAGGGGGCTACAATGAGCAGTTCTTC.

This sequence joins TRBV5-6 and TRBJ2-1; D possibly corresponds to TRBD2 (6 bases). The CDR3 covers 15 residues. Germline V gives CDR1 SGHDT, CDR2 YYEEEE. Trimming removed 4 bases at V and 8 bases at J, with 19 bases between. This chain's CDR3 is CASSGGTPGWDEQFF. The CDR3 DNA sequence: TGTGCCAGCAGCGGCGGGACTCCTGGGTGGGATGAGCAGTTCTTC.

This chain joins TRBV15 and TRBJ1-5; TRBD1 might be the D (5 bases). The CDR3 is 15 residues long. Trimming cost V 7 bases and J 2 bases, with 15 bases left between them. Germline V lookup: CDR1 LNHNV, CDR2 YYDKDF (reference sequence). As DNA, the CDR3 is TGTGCCACCACCGCTGGGGGGTATGGCAATCAGCCCCAGCATTTT. It is translated as CATTAGGYGNQPQHF.